This T cell receptor (beta chain) is from a study of shared clonotypes between healthy human individuals. Study conclusions and caveats: Naive CD4 clonotypes were shared across a few donors at approximately 5.3%.

V lost 6 bases to trimming and J lost 1 base, with 13 bases between them. This CDR3 comprises 14 residues. The germline V gene has CDR1 ENHRY and CDR2 SYGVKD. There were no recent acute infections or vaccinations among the donors, who were healthy HIV-negative adults. All donors were Caucasian adults living in Nashville, Tennessee. As processed by the authors: For the immunoSEQ data, sequences were junction-only without quality scores, so filtering differed. The table came from immunoSEQ multiplex PCR; TCRdb's copy has only in-frame clones and leaves some out. That table furnishes V, J and clone size, whereas the DNA furnished D and trimming. The sample has 2 million to 2.5 million clones; 93% are singletons. For this clone: The antigen is not known.

This TCR came from a man between 18 and 29 years old in good health. Some clones in this sample may be carry-over from other donors' samples. The chain uses TRBV10-3 and TRBJ2-7; TRBD2 is a possible D gene (5 bases). Input material: naive CD4+ T cells from PBMCs. The subset denotes: CD45RA+ positively selected. The CDR3 spells CAIRARADSYEQYF. CDR3 in DNA: TGTGCCATCAGGGCGCGGGCGGATTCCTACGAGCAGTACTTC.